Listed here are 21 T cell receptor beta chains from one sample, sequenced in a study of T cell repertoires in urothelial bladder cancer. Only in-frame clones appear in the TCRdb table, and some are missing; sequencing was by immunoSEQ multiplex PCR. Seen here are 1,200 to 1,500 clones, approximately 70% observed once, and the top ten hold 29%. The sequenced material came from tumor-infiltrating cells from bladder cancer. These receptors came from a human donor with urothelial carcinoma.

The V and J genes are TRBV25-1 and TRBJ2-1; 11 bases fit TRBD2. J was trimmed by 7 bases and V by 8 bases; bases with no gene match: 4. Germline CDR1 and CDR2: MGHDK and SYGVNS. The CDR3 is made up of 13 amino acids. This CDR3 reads CASESSGRNEQFF. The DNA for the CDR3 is TGTGCCAGCGAATCTAGCGGGAGGAATGAGCAGTTCTTC.

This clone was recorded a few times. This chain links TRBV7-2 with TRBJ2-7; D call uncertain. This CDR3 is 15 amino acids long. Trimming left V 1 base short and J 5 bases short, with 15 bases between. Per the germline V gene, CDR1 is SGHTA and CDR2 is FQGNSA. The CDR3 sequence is CASSLDLPRADEQYF. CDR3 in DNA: TGTGCCAGCAGCTTAGATCTTCCCCGGGCAGACGAGCAGTACTTC.

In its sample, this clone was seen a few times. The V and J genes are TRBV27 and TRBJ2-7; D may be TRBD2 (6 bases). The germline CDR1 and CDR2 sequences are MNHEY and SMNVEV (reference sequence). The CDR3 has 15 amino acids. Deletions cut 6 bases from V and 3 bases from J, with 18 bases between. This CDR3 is CASSHKPQGLYEQYF. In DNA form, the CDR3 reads TGTGCCAGCAGCCACAAACCCCAGGGACTCTACGAGCAGTACTTC.

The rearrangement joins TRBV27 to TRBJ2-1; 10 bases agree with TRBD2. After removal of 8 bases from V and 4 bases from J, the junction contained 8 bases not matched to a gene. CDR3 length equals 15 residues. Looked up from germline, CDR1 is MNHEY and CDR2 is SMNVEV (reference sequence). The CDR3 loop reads CASRNSGGKYNEQFF. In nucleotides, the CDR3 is TGTGCCAGCCGGAATAGCGGGGGGAAATACAATGAGCAGTTCTTC.

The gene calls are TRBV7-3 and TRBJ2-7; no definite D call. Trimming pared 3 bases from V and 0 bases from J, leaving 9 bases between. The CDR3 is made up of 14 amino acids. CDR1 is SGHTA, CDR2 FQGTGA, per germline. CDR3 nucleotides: TGTGCCAGCAGCTTGGACGGTAGCTCCTACGAGCAGTACTTC. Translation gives CASSLDGSSYEQYF.

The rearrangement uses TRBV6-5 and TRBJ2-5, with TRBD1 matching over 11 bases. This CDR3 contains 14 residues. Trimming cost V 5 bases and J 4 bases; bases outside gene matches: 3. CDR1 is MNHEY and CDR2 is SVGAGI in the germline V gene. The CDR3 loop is CASSGQGARETQYF. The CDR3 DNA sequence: TGTGCCAGCAGTGGACAGGGGGCAAGAGAGACCCAGTACTTC.

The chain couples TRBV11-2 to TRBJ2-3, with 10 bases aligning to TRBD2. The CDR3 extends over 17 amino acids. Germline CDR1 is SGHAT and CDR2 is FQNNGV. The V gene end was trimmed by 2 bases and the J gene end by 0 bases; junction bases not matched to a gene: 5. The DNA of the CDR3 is TGTGCCAGCAGCTTAACTAGCGGGGCCGCAAGCACAGATACGCAGTATTTT. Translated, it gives CASSLTSGAASTDTQYF.

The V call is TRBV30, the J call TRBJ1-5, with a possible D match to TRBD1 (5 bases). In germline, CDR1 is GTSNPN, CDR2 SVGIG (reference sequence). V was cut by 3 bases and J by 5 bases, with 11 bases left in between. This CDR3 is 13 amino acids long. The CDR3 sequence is CAWSGGDYQPQHF. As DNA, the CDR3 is TGTGCCTGGAGCGGCGGGGACTATCAGCCCCAGCATTTT. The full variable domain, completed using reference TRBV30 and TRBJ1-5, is SQTIHQWPATLVQPVGSPLSLECTVEGTSNPNLYWYRQAAGRGLQLLFYSVGIGQISSEVPQNLSASRPQDRQFILSSKKLLLSDSGFYLCAWSGGDYQPQHFGDGTRLSIL.

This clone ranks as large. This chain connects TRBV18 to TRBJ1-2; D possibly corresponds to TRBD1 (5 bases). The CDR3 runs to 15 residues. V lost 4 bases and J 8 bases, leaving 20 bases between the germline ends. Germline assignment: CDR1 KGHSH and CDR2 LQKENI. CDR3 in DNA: TGTGCCAGCTCACGACCATTGACAGATCCAGCGGGCTACACCTTC. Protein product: CASSRPLTDPAGYTF.

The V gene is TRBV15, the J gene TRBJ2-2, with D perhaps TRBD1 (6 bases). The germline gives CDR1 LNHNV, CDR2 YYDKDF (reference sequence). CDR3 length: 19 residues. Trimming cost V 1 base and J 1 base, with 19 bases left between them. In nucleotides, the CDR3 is TGTGCCACCAGCAGAGGCCCTTCCAGGGGCCAAGGGAACACCGGGGAGCTGTTTTTT. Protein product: CATSRGPSRGQGNTGELFF.

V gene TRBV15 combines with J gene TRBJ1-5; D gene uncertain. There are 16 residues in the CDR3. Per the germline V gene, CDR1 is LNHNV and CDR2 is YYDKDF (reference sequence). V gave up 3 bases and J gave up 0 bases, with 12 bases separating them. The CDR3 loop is CATSSPTVYSNQPQHF. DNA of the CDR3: TGTGCCACCAGCAGCCCCACAGTCTATAGCAATCAGCCCCAGCATTTT.

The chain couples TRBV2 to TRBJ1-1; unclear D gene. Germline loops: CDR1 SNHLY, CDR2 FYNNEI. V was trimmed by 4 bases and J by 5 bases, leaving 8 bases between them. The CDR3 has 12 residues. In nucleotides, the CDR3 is TGTGCCAGCAGTGGCACACGGACTGAAGCTTTCTTT. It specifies CASSGTRTEAFF. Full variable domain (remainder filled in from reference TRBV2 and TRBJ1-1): EPEVTQTPSHQVTQMGQEVILRCVPISNHLYFYWYRQILGQKVEFLVSFYNNEISEKSEIFDDQFSVERPDGSNFTLKIRSTKLEDSAMYFCASSGTRTEAFFGQGTRLTVV.

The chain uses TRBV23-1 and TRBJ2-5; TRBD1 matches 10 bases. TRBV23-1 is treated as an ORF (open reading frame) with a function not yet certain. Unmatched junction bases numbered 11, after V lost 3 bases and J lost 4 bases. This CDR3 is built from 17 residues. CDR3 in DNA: TGCGCCAGCAGTCAGATCGGGGGGACAGGGGCAGGAGAGACCCAGTACTTC. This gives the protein CASSQIGGTGAGETQYF.

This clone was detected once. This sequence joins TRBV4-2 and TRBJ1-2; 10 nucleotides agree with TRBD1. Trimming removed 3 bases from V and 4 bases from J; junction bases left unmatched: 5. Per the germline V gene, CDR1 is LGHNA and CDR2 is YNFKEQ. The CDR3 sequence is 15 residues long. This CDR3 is CASSHWTGGSYGYTF. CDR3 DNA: TGTGCCAGCAGCCACTGGACAGGGGGTAGCTATGGCTACACCTTC.

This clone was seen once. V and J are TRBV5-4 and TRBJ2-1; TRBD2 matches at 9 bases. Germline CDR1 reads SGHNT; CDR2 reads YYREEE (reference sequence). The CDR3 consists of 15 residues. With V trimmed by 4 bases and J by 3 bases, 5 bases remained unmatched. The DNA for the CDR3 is TGTGCCAGCAGCCTAAGCGGGGGGAACTACAATGAGCAGTTCTTC. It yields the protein CASSLSGGNYNEQFF.

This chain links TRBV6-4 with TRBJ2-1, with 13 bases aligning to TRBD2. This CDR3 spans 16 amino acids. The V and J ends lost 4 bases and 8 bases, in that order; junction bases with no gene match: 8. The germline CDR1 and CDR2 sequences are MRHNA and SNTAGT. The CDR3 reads CASSATSGGAFYEQFF. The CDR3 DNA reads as TGTGCCAGCAGTGCTACTAGCGGGGGGGCCTTCTATGAGCAGTTCTTC.

Here the CDR3 reads CASSFEGAYIYEQYF. The CDR3 DNA is TGTGCCAGCAGTTTCGAGGGGGCGTACATCTACGAGCAGTACTTC. The chain couples TRBV27 to TRBJ2-7; 7 nucleotides agree with TRBD1. The CDR3 totals 15 residues. CDR1 and CDR2 (germline): MNHEY, SMNVEV (reference sequence). V lost 3 bases, J lost 3 bases, and 8 bases stayed unmatched.

Here the CDR3 reads CASADQFRSYEQYF. The CDR3 DNA follows: TGTGCCAGCGCCGACCAGTTTAGGTCCTACGAGCAGTACTTC. V and J are TRBV7-9 and TRBJ2-7, with D unresolved. The length of the CDR3 is 14 residues. V shed 8 bases and J shed 1 base, with 15 bases lying between them. The germline CDR1 and CDR2 sequences are SEHNR and FQNEAQ (reference sequence).

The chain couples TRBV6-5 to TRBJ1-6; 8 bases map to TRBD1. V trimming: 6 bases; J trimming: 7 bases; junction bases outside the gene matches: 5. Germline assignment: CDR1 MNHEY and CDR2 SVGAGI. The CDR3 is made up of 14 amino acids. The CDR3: CASRSGGQNSPLHF. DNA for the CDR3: TGTGCCAGCAGATCAGGGGGCCAGAATTCACCCCTCCACTTT.

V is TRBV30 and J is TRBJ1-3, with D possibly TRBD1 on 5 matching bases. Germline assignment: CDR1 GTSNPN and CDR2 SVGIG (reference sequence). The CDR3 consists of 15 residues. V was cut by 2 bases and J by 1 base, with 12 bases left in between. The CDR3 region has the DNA TGTGCCTGGAGTCCCCATGGGGGGTCTGGAAACACCATATATTTT. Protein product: CAWSPHGGSGNTIYF.

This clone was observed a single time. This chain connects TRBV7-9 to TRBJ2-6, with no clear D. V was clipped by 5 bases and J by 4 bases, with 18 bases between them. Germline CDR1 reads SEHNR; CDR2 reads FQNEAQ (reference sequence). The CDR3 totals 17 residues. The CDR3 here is CASSSRGLTSGANVLTF. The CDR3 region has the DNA TGTGCCAGCAGCAGCCGTGGCCTCACCTCGGGGGCCAACGTCCTGACTTTC. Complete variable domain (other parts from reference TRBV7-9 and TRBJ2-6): DTGVSQNPRHKITKRGQNVTFRCDPISEHNRLYWYRQTLGQGPEFLTYFQNEAQLEKSRLLSDRFSAERPKGSFSTLEIQRTEQGDSAMYLCASSSRGLTSGANVLTFGAGSRLTVL.